The 20 T cell receptor beta chains below come from one sample, sequenced in a study of OX40 agonist ivuxolimab in advanced cancers. Receptor amplification or capture employed the immunoSEQ multiplex PCR assay. TCRdb limited this immuneACCESS table to in-frame rearrangements with V and J called. A share of clones is missing; checked studies link under half to unresolved V genes, and the rest is unexplained. This sample gives around 74,000 clones in total; around 85% of them show up just once. Roughly 5.5% of the sample rests with the top ten. The starting material was CD4+ or CD8+ T cells sorted from blood, obtained in a trial of the OX40 agonist ivuxolimab. These receptors were taken from an adult with an advanced solid tumor such as melanoma, head and neck, liver or kidney cancer.

The chain is built from TRBV5-5 and TRBJ2-3; 10 nucleotides agree with TRBD2. CDR1 is SGHKS, CDR2 YYEKEE, per germline (reference sequence). This CDR3 region has 16 residues. V was pared by 9 bases and J by 3 bases, with 13 bases of the junction left unmatched. CDR3 sequence (DNA): TGTGCCACCCGTCGTGATAGCGGGGGGAGGACAGATACGCAGTATTTT. Amino acid sequence: CATRRDSGGRTDTQYF. Variable domain in full (rest from reference TRBV5-5 and TRBJ2-3): DAGVTQSPTHLIKTRGQQVTLRCSPISGHKSVSWYQQVLGQGPQFIFQYYEKEERGRGNFPDRFSARQFPNYSSELNVNALLLGDSALYLCATRRDSGGRTDTQYFGPGTRLTVL.

This clone was seen a handful of times. V is TRBV9 and J is TRBJ2-2, with 9 bases that match TRBD2. CDR3 length equals 15 residues. Per germline, CDR1 SGDLS and CDR2 YYNGEE. V dropped 1 base and J dropped 5; count of bases not matched to a gene: 3. The CDR3 sequence is CASSVLAGATGELFF. DNA for the CDR3: TGTGCCAGCAGCGTATTAGCGGGAGCTACCGGGGAGCTGTTTTTT.

J is TRBJ2-3 and V is TRBV7-9; 10 nucleotides line up with TRBD1. CDR1 is SEHNR and CDR2 is FQNEAQ in the germline V gene (reference sequence). The CDR3 consists of 15 residues. Losses at the gene ends were 6 bases for V and 2 bases for J; bases not matched to a gene: 5. In DNA, the CDR3 is TGTGCCAGCAGTTCTAGACAGGGGGCCACAGATACGCAGTATTTT. Amino acid sequence: CASSSRQGATDTQYF.

This sequence joins TRBV28 and TRBJ2-1; 9 bases map to TRBD2. The germline V gene encodes CDR1 MDHEN and CDR2 SYDVKM. This CDR3 region has 18 residues. Unmatched junction bases numbered 18, after V lost 4 bases and J lost 8 bases. The DNA for the CDR3 is TGTGCCAGCAGTTACCCCCTTAGAGGTAGCGGGAGTATCTATGAGCAGTTCTTC. Translated: CASSYPLRGSGSIYEQFF.

The table lists this clone with a few counts. DNA of the CDR3: TGTGCCAGCAGCCGCATGGGTCAGCCCCAGCATTTT. Translated, it gives CASSRMGQPQHF. The chain links TRBV5-8 to TRBJ1-5; D is unresolved. Trimming pared 4 bases from V and 6 bases from J, leaving 8 bases between. Germline lookup yields CDR1 SGHTS and CDR2 YDEGEE. This CDR3 comprises 12 residues.

In its sample, this clone was seen a few times. The rearrangement joins TRBV2 to TRBJ2-3, with 10 bases fitting TRBD1. Germline V gene data show CDR1 as SNHLY and CDR2 as FYNNEI. V was pared by 6 bases and J by 1 base, with 13 bases of the junction left unmatched. The CDR3 is 18 residues long. CDR3 sequence (DNA): TGTGCCAGCAGGACAGGGGGCGCCGGTTTTGATGGCACAGATACGCAGTATTTT. It specifies CASRTGGAGFDGTDTQYF.

The count of this clone is one. This chain links TRBV6-6 with TRBJ1-6; D remains unclear. CDR1 and CDR2 from the germline V gene are MNHNY and SVGAGI (reference sequence). The CDR3 loop spans 14 amino acids. V lost 10 bases and J lost 14, with 24 bases in between. The CDR3, as DNA: TGTGCCACCACCCCCCCGGACCAAGAAGGGACCCTCCACTTT. It translates to CATTPPDQEGTLHF.

V gene TRBV2 combines with J gene TRBJ1-6, with D tentatively TRBD1 (5 bases). The CDR3 loop spans 14 amino acids. V lost 11 bases and J lost 3, with 14 bases in between. Germline V CDR1 and CDR2: SNHLY, FYNNEI. The CDR3 sequence is CAGGARDYNSPLHF. In DNA, the CDR3 is TGTGCCGGCGGGGCGCGCGACTATAATTCACCCCTCCACTTT.

This chain links TRBV30 with TRBJ2-3, with 8 bases identical to TRBD1. The germline V gene has CDR1 GTSNPN and CDR2 SVGIG (reference sequence). Losses at the gene ends were 2 bases for V and 0 bases for J; bases not matched to a gene: 4. The CDR3 runs 15 residues. The CDR3 bases are TGTGCCTGGAGTTCAGGGGGCCATAGCACAGATACGCAGTATTTT. As protein: CAWSSGGHSTDTQYF. Complete variable domain (other parts from reference TRBV30 and TRBJ2-3): SQTIHQWPATLVQPVGSPLSLECTVEGTSNPNLYWYRQAAGRGLQLLFYSVGIGQISSEVPQNLSASRPQDRQFILSSKKLLLSDSGFYLCAWSSGGHSTDTQYFGPGTRLTVL.

This clone occurred a few times. V and J are TRBV29-1 and TRBJ2-7; D is undetermined. The CDR3 is 12 amino acids. V was trimmed by 5 bases and J by 5 bases, leaving 13 bases between them. Germline lookup yields CDR1 SQVTM and CDR2 ANQGSEA. CDR3 nucleotide sequence: TGCAGCGTTCCTTACGGGTCCCACGAGCAGTACTTC. Its protein is CSVPYGSHEQYF.

About this clone itself: Because the CDR3's place on the DNA is in doubt, the DNA is left out and the CDR3 is given as listed by TCRdb. The chain employs TRBV6-5 and TRBJ1-1. The CDR3 has 15 residues if both end residues are counted. Germline V gene data show CDR1 as MNHEY and CDR2 as SVGAGI. CDR3 in amino acids: CASSTSGLPNTEAFF.

The chain is built from TRBV7-6 and TRBJ1-6, with a possible D match to TRBD1 (5 bases). Germline CDR1 is SGHVS and CDR2 is FNYEAQ. The CDR3 runs 16 residues. Trimming took off 1 base at V and 8 bases at J, with 15 bases between the two ends. CDR3 DNA sequence: TGTGCCAGCAGCTTAGAAGGCGGGGCGCGAGATTCACCCCTCCACTTT. Amino acid sequence: CASSLEGGARDSPLHF.

The chain recombines TRBV7-9 with TRBJ2-3; 9 bases line up with TRBD2. In germline, CDR1 is SEHNR, CDR2 FQNEAQ (reference sequence). V lost 0 bases and J lost 4; bases outside the gene matches: 5. The CDR3 sequence is 16 residues long. This CDR3 is CASSLATSGPADTQYF. DNA of the CDR3: TGTGCCAGCAGCTTAGCGACTAGCGGTCCCGCAGATACGCAGTATTTT.

This chain links TRBV6-6 with TRBJ2-7, with TRBD2 identical over 7 bases. CDR1 MNHNY and CDR2 SVGAGI come from the germline V gene (reference sequence). The CDR3 is made up of 14 amino acids. V lost 4 bases to trimming and J lost 6 bases; unmatched junction nucleotides: 9. CDR3 DNA sequence: TGTGCCAGCAGTTTAGGACTAGGTCTGGGCGAGCAGTACTTC. It translates to CASSLGLGLGEQYF.

The V call is TRBV18, the J call TRBJ2-1; D gene ambiguous. Trimming removed 3 bases at V and 4 bases at J, with 4 bases between. The CDR3 contains 12 residues. In germline, CDR1 is KGHSH, CDR2 LQKENI. DNA of the CDR3: TGTGCCAGCTCACCCCAGTACAATGAGCAGTTCTTC. Its protein is CASSPQYNEQFF.

This chain uses TRBV7-9 with TRBJ2-3, with 8 nucleotides matching TRBD2. Germline CDR1 reads SEHNR; CDR2 reads FQNEAQ (reference sequence). Unmatched junction bases numbered 11, after V lost 1 base and J lost 2 bases. This CDR3 has 18 amino acids. CDR3 sequence reads: CASSLGKRGPTATDTQYF. The CDR3 DNA follows: TGTGCCAGCAGCTTAGGGAAGCGGGGGCCGACCGCCACAGATACGCAGTATTTT.

The chain is built from TRBV12-2 and TRBJ1-1; TRBD1 is the table's D call, not checked against the DNA. TRBV12-2 counts as a pseudogene. CDR3 length: 17 amino acids. The CDR3 reads CASRLGPPGQGATEAFF. CDR3 DNA sequence: TGTGCAAGTCGCTTAGGCCCACCGGGACAGGGGGCTACTGAAGCTTTCTTT.

This sequence joins TRBV6-1 and TRBJ1-5; D is unresolved. Germline CDR1 MNHNS, CDR2 SASEGT. This CDR3 has 14 amino acids. V lost 4 bases and J 2 bases, leaving 9 bases between the germline ends. For the CDR3, the DNA is TGTGCCAGCAGTGGGGAAATGGGCAATCAGCCCCAGCATTTT. It specifies CASSGEMGNQPQHF.

This sequence joins TRBV5-6 and TRBJ1-2; the match to TRBD1 covers 7 bases. V shed 4 bases and J 8 bases; nucleotides not matched to a gene: 11. This CDR3 has 14 residues. In germline, CDR1 is SGHDT, CDR2 YYEEEE. The CDR3 DNA sequence: TGTGCCAGCAGCATGCCGACAGGGACGGACGGCTACACCTTC. Encoded protein: CASSMPTGTDGYTF.

This clone has just a few counts. The chain employs TRBV5-4 and TRBJ2-2, with D perhaps TRBD2 (5 bases). V dropped 4 bases and J dropped 6 bases, with 16 bases sitting between them. The germline gives CDR1 SGHNT, CDR2 YYREEE (reference sequence). This CDR3 is 15 amino acids long. For the CDR3, the DNA is TGTGCCAGCAGCCTTAGGACCGGGATGGCCGGGGAGCTGTTTTTT. Protein: CASSLRTGMAGELFF.